The next 21 T cell receptor beta chains were all read from a single sample in a study of human T cells and chemical hapten exposure. TCRdb called the RACE reads again in MiXCR, with one record for every CDR3 protein. Of tens of thousands of distinct CDR3 sequences in the sample, around 10% were seen once. As for time point: patch test 3, about 24 weeks after DPC sensitization. Stated treatment: therapeutic diphenylcyclopropenone sensitization with weekly scalp DPC. The material sequenced was whole blood, taken in connection with sensitization to the hapten diphenylcyclopropenone (DPC). These receptors all come from a woman between 50 and 59 years old with alopecia areata. Some clones in this sample may be carry-over from other donors' samples.

This clonotype was seen once. This chain joins TRBV12-3 or TRBV12-4 and TRBJ1-1; 7 bases fit TRBD1. CDR3 length: 12 amino acids. V shed 6 bases, J shed 10 bases, and the junction held 8 bases outside the gene matches. The CDR3: CASRRDSQAAFF. The CDR3 DNA reads as TGTGCCAGCAGGAGGGACAGCCAGGCAGCTTTCTTT.

This clonotype was counted between two and nine times. V usage is TRBV28 and J usage is TRBJ2-3; D ambiguous. V shed 2 bases and J shed 1 base, with 10 bases lying between them. The CDR3 loop spans 15 amino acids. Germline-derived CDR1 and CDR2 are MDHEN and SYDVKM. For the CDR3, the DNA is TGTGCCAGCAGTTTACGCGCCTCCGGCACAGATACGCAGTATTTT. Translation: CASSLRASGTDTQYF.

This clonotype appeared many times. The chain couples TRBV12-3 or TRBV12-4 to TRBJ2-2; D is perhaps TRBD1 (5 bases). V shed 8 bases and J shed 5 bases, with 27 bases lying between them. The CDR3 covers 18 residues. The CDR3 reads CASAIVPGKSMGTGELFF. The CDR3 nucleotides read TGTGCCAGCGCAATCGTTCCAGGGAAATCAATGGGGACCGGGGAGCTGTTTTTT.

This clonotype has a handful of counts. The genes are TRBV11-2 and TRBJ2-2; 9 bases fit TRBD1. Germline V lookup: CDR1 SGHAT, CDR2 FQNNGV. The CDR3 sequence is 16 residues long. The ends lost 6 bases at V and 5 bases at J; junction bases unmatched: 10. The CDR3 coding sequence is TGTGCCAGCAGACCTCCGGGACAGGGAGGGACCGGGGAGCTGTTTTTT. Protein sequence: CASRPPGQGGTGELFF.

This clonotype has ten or more counts. This sequence joins TRBV4-1 and TRBJ2-3; possible D gene TRBD2, 5 bases. The CDR3 has 14 residues. Trimming stripped 2 bases from V and 6 bases from J, with 12 bases between. Germline assignment: CDR1 MGHRA and CDR2 YSYEKL. The CDR3 loop reads CASSQNWGADTQYF. CDR3 in DNA: TGCGCCAGCAGCCAAAATTGGGGAGCGGATACGCAGTATTTT.

This clonotype was observed at least ten times. The gene calls are TRBV19 and TRBJ1-4; TRBD1 matches at 8 bases. CDR1 is LNHDA, CDR2 SQIVND, per germline (reference sequence). CDR3 length: 16 amino acids. Trimming took 5 bases from V and 8 from J; bases not matched to a gene: 13. CDR3 in DNA: TGTGCCAGTAGTTTGCTCTCGACAGGGGTTGACGAAAAACTGTTTTTT. Translating it yields CASSLLSTGVDEKLFF.

This chain links TRBV4-3 with TRBJ1-4, with D possibly matching TRBD1 (6 bases). Looked up from germline, CDR1 is LGHNA and CDR2 is YSLEER. V lost 0 bases to trimming and J lost 1 base, with 12 bases between them. This CDR3 has 17 amino acids. The CDR3 DNA is TGCGCCAGCAGCCAAGATTCGGCAGGGGTAACTAATGAAAAACTGTTTTTT. As protein: CASSQDSAGVTNEKLFF.

CDR3 sequence: CAWKGYGGGRTDTQYF. The DNA for the CDR3 is TGTGCCTGGAAAGGGTATGGGGGCGGAAGGACAGATACGCAGTATTTT. V is TRBV30 and J is TRBJ2-3, with D possibly TRBD1 on 6 matching bases. Germline CDR1 GTSNPN, CDR2 SVGIG (reference sequence). CDR3 length: 16 amino acids. Trimming took 4 bases from V and 3 from J, leaving 20 bases between them.

Concerning this clonotype itself: Just one base apart from a much larger clone, this may be a read error. The chain employs TRBV11-2 and TRBJ1-1; a weak D match, TRBD1 (6 bases). The V gene's germline CDR1 is SGHAT and CDR2 FQNNGV. The CDR3 covers 14 residues. CDR3 in amino acids: CVSSLDGGGTEAFF. In nucleotides, the CDR3 is TGTGTCAGCAGCTTAGACGGGGGCGGCACTGAAGCTTTCTTT.

This sequence joins TRBV7-2 and TRBJ2-3, with TRBD1 as a possible D gene (6 bases). Between the trimmed V and J ends, which lost 1 base and 2 bases, there was a span of 13 bases. CDR3 size: 16 residues. Germline V gene sequence: CDR1 SGHTA, CDR2 FQGNSA. The CDR3 nucleotides are TGTGCCAGCAGCTTAGAGCGCCAGGGGATCACAGATACGCAGTATTTT. Amino acid sequence: CASSLERQGITDTQYF.

Of note for this clonotype: A single base separates this from a much larger clone, so it may be a read error. This chain links TRBV28 with TRBJ2-3; unclear D gene. The tail of the sequence fits TRBJ1-5 better, so the J call may be wrong. The CDR3 contains 15 residues. Germline V lookup: CDR1 MDHEN, CDR2 SYDVKM. The chain's CDR3 is CASSLPREKGDTQHF. CDR3 DNA sequence: TGTGCCAGCAGTTTACCGCGGGAGAAGGGTGATACGCAGCATTTT.

This clonotype was seen at least ten times. CDR3 protein: CSSGRLTYNEQFF. The CDR3 DNA follows: TGCAGCAGCGGGAGGCTTACCTACAATGAGCAGTTCTTC. This chain joins TRBV20-1 and TRBJ2-1; 9 bases fit TRBD2. CDR1 is DFQATT and CDR2 is SNEGSKA in the germline V gene (reference sequence). CDR3 length: 13 amino acids.

This clonotype was picked up many times. The genes are TRBV12-3 or TRBV12-4 and TRBJ2-2; either TRBD1 or TRBD2 may fit D (6 bases each). Trimming removed 4 bases from V and 0 bases from J, with 9 bases in between. This CDR3 spans 15 amino acids. CDR3 protein: CASSSRGANTGELFF. CDR3 coding DNA: TGTGCCAGCAGTTCGAGGGGGGCGAACACCGGGGAGCTGTTTTTT.

This clonotype was observed many times. The rearrangement uses TRBV12-3 or TRBV12-4 and TRBJ2-2, with D perhaps given as TRBD1 or TRBD2 (5 bases each). Trimming stripped 3 bases from V and 4 bases from J, with 12 bases between. The length of the CDR3 is 15 residues. This chain's CDR3 is CASSLADGTTGELFF. The CDR3 coding sequence is TGTGCCAGCAGTTTGGCTGATGGGACCACCGGGGAGCTGTTTTTT.

This clonotype was detected a few times. The chain has TRBV3-1 and TRBJ2-7; weak D call: TRBD2 (6 bases). CDR3 length: 13 residues. The V gene lost 4 bases and the J gene lost 5 bases, with 12 bases spanning the gap. The germline V gene has CDR1 LGHDT and CDR2 YNNKEL (reference sequence). CDR3 protein: CASSPPWRDEQYF. The CDR3 nucleotides are TGTGCCAGCAGCCCCCCTTGGAGGGACGAGCAGTACTTC.

The chain joins TRBV10-2 to TRBJ1-6; no reliable D call. CDR1 and CDR2 (germline): WSHSY, SAAADI. Trimming removed 4 bases from V and 8 bases from J, with 12 bases in between. The length of the CDR3 is 14 residues. Here the CDR3 reads CASSGPIPHSPLHF. CDR3 sequence (DNA): TGCGCCAGCAGTGGTCCAATCCCCCATTCACCCCTCCACTTT.

Many counts were recorded for this clonotype. The rearrangement links TRBV11-2 to TRBJ2-7, with D uncertain. Trimming left V 2 bases short and J 2 bases short, with 10 bases between. The CDR3 loop spans 14 amino acids. The V gene's germline CDR1 is SGHAT and CDR2 FQNNGV. The DNA of the CDR3 is TGTGCCAGCAGCTTAAGCGCCCTCGCCTACGAGCAGTACTTC. It specifies CASSLSALAYEQYF.

Turning to this clonotype: The junction differs from germline at one of its ends, possibly a read error. The gene calls are TRBV28 and TRBJ1-5; D call uncertain. The CDR3 consists of 14 residues. Looked up from germline, CDR1 is MDHEN and CDR2 is SYDVKM. The CDR3 DNA reads as TGTGCCTGCAGTTTACCCAGTCCAAATCAGCCCCAGCATTTT. Translation gives CACSLPSPNQPQHF.

This clonotype appeared a few times. The V call is TRBV6-2 or TRBV6-3, the J call TRBJ2-7; possible D gene TRBD2, 5 bases. Germline CDR1 and CDR2: MNHEY and SVGEGT. V dropped 6 bases and J dropped 7 bases, with 13 bases sitting between them. The CDR3 runs to 12 residues. CDR3 protein: CASSRAGGEQYF. CDR3 bases: TGTGCCAGCAGCCGGGCGGGTGGGGAGCAGTACTTC.

This clonotype was seen many times. This chain joins TRBV11-3 and TRBJ2-1, with TRBD2 matching over 14 bases. Unmatched junction bases numbered 4, after V lost 4 bases and J lost 5 bases. The CDR3 contains 16 residues. CDR1 and CDR2 from the germline V gene are SGHNT and YENEEA. Here the CDR3 DNA reads TGTGCCAGCAGCTCGGGACTAGCGGGGGCCAACAATGAGCAGTTCTTC. Translation: CASSSGLAGANNEQFF.

There are a few counts of this clonotype. This chain uses TRBV19 with TRBJ1-1; D unresolved. Per germline, CDR1 LNHDA and CDR2 SQIVND (reference sequence). V was clipped by 7 bases and J by 1 base, with 13 bases between them. This CDR3 spans 14 amino acids. DNA of the CDR3: TGTGCCAGTACAGAGACCCTTACGAACACTGAAGCTTTCTTT. Protein: CASTETLTNTEAFF.